The clone carrying this TCR beta chain was detected only once. The sample originates from a study of blood T cell repertoires in COVID-19. Study details: Donors in the United States, Italy and Spain gave samples during acute or convalescent COVID-19. PBMCs, B-cell-depleted T cells, or T cells provided the cDNA or gDNA that made up the material.

Per the original methods: For nucleated cells, counts were estimated from reference gene primer amplification. TCRdb's table, derived via immunoSEQ multiplex PCR, lists solely in-frame clones and lacks some. V, J and clone size are those of that table, while D and trimming were read from the DNA. This table has 75,000 to 100,000 clones, about 87% appearing once. The sample comprised peripheral blood. The clonotype was recovered from a human donor in a cohort sampled during active COVID-19.

The CDR3 sequence is CASSSSRVLQETQYF. The CDR3 bases are TGTGCCAGCAGCTCCTCCCGGGTCCTCCAAGAGACCCAGTACTTC. The chain carries TRBV7-2 and TRBJ2-5; D gene unclear. Trimming removed 4 bases from V and 1 base from J, with 13 bases in between. Germline V gene lookup returns CDR1 SGHTA and CDR2 FQGNSA. The CDR3 contains 15 residues.